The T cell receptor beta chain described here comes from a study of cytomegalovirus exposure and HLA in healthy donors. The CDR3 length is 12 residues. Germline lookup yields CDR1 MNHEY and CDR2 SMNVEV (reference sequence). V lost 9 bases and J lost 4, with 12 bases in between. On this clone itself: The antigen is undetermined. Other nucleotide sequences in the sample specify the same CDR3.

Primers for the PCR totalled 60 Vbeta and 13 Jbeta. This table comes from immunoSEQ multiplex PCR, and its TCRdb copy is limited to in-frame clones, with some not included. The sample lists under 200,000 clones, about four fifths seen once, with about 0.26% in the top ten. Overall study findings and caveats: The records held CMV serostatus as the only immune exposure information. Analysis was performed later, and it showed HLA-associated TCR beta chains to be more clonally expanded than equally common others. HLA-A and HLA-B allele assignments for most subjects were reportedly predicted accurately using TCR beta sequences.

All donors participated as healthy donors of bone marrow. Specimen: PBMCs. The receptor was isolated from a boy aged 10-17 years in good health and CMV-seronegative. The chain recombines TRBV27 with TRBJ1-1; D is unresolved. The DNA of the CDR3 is TGTGCCAGTTCAACGACGGGCACTGAAGCTTTCTTT. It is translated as CASSTTGTEAFF.